These 28 T cell receptor beta chains share one sample of origin, sequenced in a study of shared clonotypes between healthy human individuals. Some clones are missing from TCRdb's copy, which holds only in-frame ones; the method was immunoSEQ multiplex PCR. Of about 2.5 million clones listed, about 90% are singletons. The material sequenced was naive CD4+ T cells from PBMCs. The subset: CD45RA+ positively selected. Every receptor here comes from a man between 18 and 35 years old in good health. Some clones in this sample may be carry-over from other donors' samples.

This sequence joins TRBV19 and TRBJ2-2, with D tentatively TRBD2 (6 bases). The germline gives CDR1 LNHDA, CDR2 SQIVND (reference sequence). The V and J ends lost 6 bases and 4 bases respectively, with 12 bases between them. CDR3 size: 14 residues. This CDR3 reads CASRGPGGTGELFF. CDR3 DNA sequence: TGTGCCAGTAGAGGCCCCGGGGGCACCGGGGAGCTGTTTTTT. Drawing the rest from reference TRBV19 and TRBJ2-2, the complete variable domain is DGGITQSPKYLFRKEGQNVTLSCEQNLNHDAMYWYRQDPGQGLRLIYYSQIVNDFQKGDIAEGYSVSREKKESFPLTVTSAQKNPTAFYLCASRGPGGTGELFFGEGSRLTVL.

Comments on this clone: This sample also contains other DNA sequences that code for the same CDR3. The genes are TRBV5-6 and TRBJ1-2; no clear D. Germline loops: CDR1 SGHDT, CDR2 YYEEEE. The CDR3 runs 12 residues. V lost 4 bases to trimming and J lost 2 bases, with 6 bases between them. The CDR3 sequence: CASSPGNYGYTF. The CDR3 bases are TGTGCCAGCAGCCCTGGAAACTATGGCTACACCTTC.

The V gene is TRBV15, the J gene TRBJ1-4; D gene uncertain. V was pared by 0 bases and J by 12 bases, with 17 bases between. CDR1 is LNHNV, CDR2 YYDKDF, per germline (reference sequence). This CDR3 comprises 15 residues. CDR3 sequence (DNA): TGTGCCACCAGCAGAGAAGGATCGTCCCAGTCGGAACTGTTTTTT. Translation: CATSREGSSQSELFF.

This clone was seen just once. This rearrangement joins TRBV7-9 to TRBJ2-1, with 7 bases aligning to TRBD2. Germline V gives CDR1 SEHNR, CDR2 FQNEAQ (reference sequence). V was pared by 4 bases and J by 5 bases, with 11 bases of the junction left unmatched. The CDR3 loop spans 16 amino acids. CDR3 sequence (DNA): TGTGCCAGCAGCTCCCTAGGGAGGGCGGTAAACAATGAGCAGTTCTTC. Amino acids: CASSSLGRAVNNEQFF.

A word on this clone: Other nucleotide sequences from this sample produce the same CDR3. The chain carries TRBV5-6 and TRBJ2-1; TRBD2 matches 9 bases. Germline assignment: CDR1 SGHDT and CDR2 YYEEEE. The CDR3 length is 15 residues. The junction had 4 bases not matched to a gene; V was cut back by 4 bases and J by 2 bases. The CDR3 coding sequence is TGTGCCAGCAGCCCGAGACTAGCGGCCTACAATGAGCAGTTCTTC. Protein product: CASSPRLAAYNEQFF.

CDR3 protein: CASSAGGTKNIQYF. For the CDR3, the DNA is TGTGCCAGCAGCGCTGGGGGGACCAAAAACATTCAGTACTTC. The gene calls are TRBV9 and TRBJ2-4, with D possibly matching TRBD2 (6 bases). Germline assignment: CDR1 SGDLS and CDR2 YYNGEE. CDR3 length: 14 amino acids. V lost 3 bases and J 2 bases, leaving 9 bases between the germline ends.

This clone was detected only once. This rearrangement joins TRBV11-3 to TRBJ2-1; D might be TRBD1 (6 bases). The germline V and J ends were trimmed by 0 bases and 3 bases, with 12 bases remaining between them. The CDR3 contains 16 residues. From germline, CDR1 is SGHNT and CDR2 YENEEA. The CDR3 sequence is CASSLEAGVGYNEQFF. CDR3 bases: TGTGCCAGCAGCTTAGAAGCAGGGGTGGGCTACAATGAGCAGTTCTTC. The variable domain in full, completed from reference TRBV11-3 and TRBJ2-1, reads EAGVVQSPRYKIIEKKQPVAFWCNPISGHNTLYWYLQNLGQGPELLIRYENEEAVDDSQLPKDRFSAERLKGVDSTLKIQPAELGDSAVYLCASSLEAGVGYNEQFFGPGTRLTVL.

The rearrangement uses TRBV18 and TRBJ2-7; possible D gene TRBD1, 7 bases. This CDR3 has 13 residues. The germline V and J ends were trimmed by 2 bases and 6 bases, with 11 bases remaining between them. The germline V gene has CDR1 KGHSH and CDR2 LQKENI. CDR3 sequence reads: CASSPSGGGEQYF. DNA of the CDR3: TGTGCCAGCTCACCATCAGGGGGAGGCGAGCAGTACTTC.

In regard to this clone: The same CDR3 arises from other DNA sequences in this sample as well. The J gene is TRBJ2-3, the V gene TRBV5-1; D is unclear. Germline V gives CDR1 SGHRS, CDR2 YFSETQ. V was trimmed by 3 bases and J by 1 base, leaving 9 bases between them. CDR3 length: 14 amino acids. CDR3 protein: CASSSRTGTDTQYF. CDR3 bases: TGCGCCAGCAGCTCCCGGACCGGCACAGATACGCAGTATTTT. Looking up the rest from reference TRBV5-1 and TRBJ2-3 gives the full variable domain: KAGVTQTPRYLIKTRGQQVTLSCSPISGHRSVSWYQQTPGQGLQFLFEYFSETQRNKGNFPGRFSGRQFSNSRSEMNVSTLELGDSALYLCASSSRTGTDTQYFGPGTRLTVL.

This rearrangement joins TRBV28 to TRBJ2-7; TRBD2 matches at 12 bases. Germline V gives CDR1 MDHEN, CDR2 SYDVKM. V trimming: 6 bases; J trimming: 1 base; junction bases outside the gene matches: 10. This CDR3 has 17 residues. DNA for the CDR3: TGTGCCAGCAGACCTCACCTAGCGGGAGGGTGGTCCTACGAGCAGTACTTC. Amino acid sequence: CASRPHLAGGWSYEQYF.

The CDR3 is CASSFMGQVTDTQYF. The CDR3 nucleotides read TGTGCCAGCAGTTTTATGGGGCAGGTCACAGATACGCAGTATTTT. The V and J genes are TRBV27 and TRBJ2-3; TRBD1 might be the D (5 bases). This CDR3 has 15 amino acids. Germline V lookup: CDR1 MNHEY, CDR2 SMNVEV (reference sequence). V was shortened by 3 bases and J by 2 bases, with 12 bases between the two germline ends.

About this clone itself: Other nucleotide sequences in the sample specify the same CDR3. The chain recombines TRBV5-1 with TRBJ2-3, with D perhaps TRBD2 (6 bases). Germline-derived CDR1 and CDR2 are SGHRS and YFSETQ. The CDR3 runs 14 residues. V lost 1 base and J lost 1, with 7 bases in between. CDR3 sequence reads: CASSLSGGTDTQYF. The CDR3 DNA sequence: TGCGCCAGCAGCTTGTCGGGGGGCACAGATACGCAGTATTTT.

The J gene is TRBJ2-2, the V gene TRBV6-5, with 8 positions matching TRBD2. CDR3 length: 15 amino acids. CDR1 and CDR2 from the germline V gene are MNHEY and SVGAGI. With V trimmed by 6 bases and J by 4 bases, 7 bases remained unmatched. CDR3 coding DNA: TGTGCCAGCAGGAACGGGAGGGGGGCCACCGGGGAGCTGTTTTTT. It yields the protein CASRNGRGATGELFF.

The chain carries TRBV6-5 and TRBJ1-2; the D gene is possibly TRBD1 (5 bases). The ends were cut back, 0 bases at V and 7 bases at J, with 18 bases in the middle. The CDR3 is made up of 16 amino acids. Germline lookup yields CDR1 MNHEY and CDR2 SVGAGI. CDR3 in DNA: TGTGCCAGCAGTTACTCTTGGGGACGTCCCGAAGCTGGCTACACCTTC. As protein: CASSYSWGRPEAGYTF.

The sample holds one count of this clone. The DNA for the CDR3 is TGTGCCACCACAGGGTTGAGAGAGAGCTACACCTTC. Translated: CATTGLRESYTF. The chain couples TRBV6-6 to TRBJ1-2; D possibly corresponds to TRBD1 (6 bases). The CDR3 runs to 12 residues. From germline, CDR1 is MNHNY and CDR2 SVGAGI (reference sequence). Trimming removed 10 bases from V and 9 bases from J, with 18 bases in between.

J is TRBJ2-3 and V is TRBV7-9, with unresolved D. This CDR3 contains 16 residues. The V gene's germline CDR1 is SEHNR and CDR2 FQNEAQ (reference sequence). Trimming took 3 bases from V and 0 from J, leaving 13 bases between them. CDR3 DNA: TGTGCCAGCAGCTTTGGAGCCAAGACTAGCACAGATACGCAGTATTTT. Encoded protein: CASSFGAKTSTDTQYF.

Remarks on this clone: The DNA is left out, because the CDR3 cannot be placed on it with certainty; the CDR3 is given as TCRdb lists it. The J gene is TRBJ2-7, the V gene TRBV21-1; the tabulated D call, TRBD1, remains unverified against the DNA. TRBV21-1 is a known pseudogene. The CDR3 spans 15 amino acids, including both terminal residues. The CDR3 is CASSNWGRGSYEQYF.

The sample holds one count of this clone. V gene TRBV7-9 combines with J gene TRBJ2-3, with 9 bases fitting TRBD1. With V trimmed by 0 bases and J by 2 bases, 3 bases remained unmatched. This CDR3 has 16 residues. The germline CDR1 and CDR2 sequences are SEHNR and FQNEAQ (reference sequence). The CDR3 nucleotides read TGTGCCAGCAGCTTAGCACGGACAGGGGTCACAGATACGCAGTATTTT. Its protein is CASSLARTGVTDTQYF. Full variable domain (missing parts from reference TRBV7-9 and TRBJ2-3): DTGVSQNPRHKITKRGQNVTFRCDPISEHNRLYWYRQTLGQGPEFLTYFQNEAQLEKSRLLSDRFSAERPKGSFSTLEIQRTEQGDSAMYLCASSLARTGVTDTQYFGPGTRLTVL.

The rearrangement uses TRBV5-1 and TRBJ2-3, with 14 bases aligning to TRBD2. With 4 bases clipped from V and 0 bases from J, the junction kept 4 bases outside the gene matches. The CDR3 spans 17 residues. In germline, CDR1 is SGHRS, CDR2 YFSETQ. The CDR3 sequence: CASSPGTSGRSTDTQYF. CDR3 DNA: TGCGCCAGCAGCCCCGGGACTAGCGGGAGAAGCACAGATACGCAGTATTTT.

The J gene is TRBJ2-7, the V gene TRBV18, with a weak D call TRBD2 (7 bases). In germline, CDR1 is KGHSH, CDR2 LQKENI. Trimming removed 5 bases from V and 0 bases from J, with 14 bases in between. The CDR3 consists of 15 residues. The CDR3 DNA reads TGTGCCAGCTCAGGGGGGAGGGACATCTCCTACGAGCAGTACTTC. It translates to CASSGGRDISYEQYF.

The count of this clone is one. The V call is TRBV4-2, the J call TRBJ2-5; a possible D gene is TRBD2 (5 bases). Trimming stripped 1 base from V and 1 base from J, with 10 bases between. Germline V lookup: CDR1 LGHNA, CDR2 YNFKEQ. This CDR3 region has 15 residues. DNA for the CDR3: TGTGCCAGCAGCCAAGGCGGGCGAAGCCAAGAGACCCAGTACTTC. This codes for CASSQGGRSQETQYF.

This rearrangement joins TRBV7-6 to TRBJ2-6, with a tentative D call TRBD1 (5 bases). Trimming took 2 bases from V and 5 from J, leaving 10 bases between them. In germline, CDR1 is SGHVS, CDR2 FNYEAQ. The CDR3 has 15 residues. The CDR3 DNA sequence: TGTGCCAGCAGCTTACAGGGCGCCTGGGCCAACGTCCTGACTTTC. Amino acids: CASSLQGAWANVLTF.

In this sample, this clone turned up once. The rearrangement joins TRBV5-6 to TRBJ2-1, with TRBD2 matching over 9 bases. The CDR3 extends over 15 amino acids. The V segment lost 1 base and the J segment 3 bases; nucleotides outside the gene matches: 2. The germline V gene encodes CDR1 SGHDT and CDR2 YYEEEE. The CDR3 nucleotides are TGTGCCAGCAGCTTGTTTAGCGGGGGCTACAATGAGCAGTTCTTC. Translated, it gives CASSLFSGGYNEQFF. Supplemented by reference TRBV5-6 and TRBJ2-1, the full variable domain reads DAGVTQSPTHLIKTRGQQVTLRCSPKSGHDTVSWYQQALGQGPQFIFQYYEEEERQRGNFPDRFSGHQFPNYSSELNVNALLLGDSALYLCASSLFSGGYNEQFFGPGTRLTVL.

J is TRBJ2-1 and V is TRBV5-1; D might be TRBD2 (5 bases). Germline V gene lookup returns CDR1 SGHRS and CDR2 YFSETQ. This CDR3 has 14 residues. V dropped 0 bases and J dropped 7 bases, with 11 bases sitting between them. The CDR3 protein is CASSLGQAANEQFF. CDR3 nucleotide sequence: TGCGCCAGCAGCTTGGGTCAAGCGGCGAATGAGCAGTTCTTC. Supplemented by reference TRBV5-1 and TRBJ2-1, the full variable domain reads KAGVTQTPRYLIKTRGQQVTLSCSPISGHRSVSWYQQTPGQGLQFLFEYFSETQRNKGNFPGRFSGRQFSNSRSEMNVSTLELGDSALYLCASSLGQAANEQFFGPGTRLTVL.

The rearrangement links TRBV30 to TRBJ2-1; D remains ambiguous. The CDR3 has 16 residues. Germline assignment: CDR1 GTSNPN and CDR2 SVGIG (reference sequence). Trimming shortened V by 5 bases and J by 0 bases, and 17 bases separated the two germline ends. The CDR3 is CAWGGTRPPSYNEQFF. CDR3 DNA sequence: TGTGCCTGGGGCGGAACGAGGCCCCCCTCCTACAATGAGCAGTTCTTC.

The rearrangement links TRBV6-4 to TRBJ2-7; D ambiguous. The CDR3 extends over 14 amino acids. V lost 5 bases, J lost 0 bases, and 11 bases lay in between. Germline V gene lookup returns CDR1 MRHNA and CDR2 SNTAGT. The CDR3 region has the DNA TGTGCCAGCAGTCCAGACGGTAGCTCCTACGAGCAGTACTTC. Translation gives CASSPDGSSYEQYF.

The chain carries TRBV4-3 and TRBJ1-2; the D gene is possibly TRBD1 (5 bases). The V gene lost 0 bases and the J gene lost 3 bases, with 11 bases spanning the gap. The CDR3 is 15 amino acids. CDR1 is LGHNA and CDR2 is YSLEER in the germline V gene. DNA for the CDR3: TGCGCCAGCAGCCAAGAAAACAGGAAATACTATGGCTACACCTTC. Translation: CASSQENRKYYGYTF.

CDR3 sequence reads: CATGDSLQETQYF. CDR3 DNA sequence: TGTGCTACTGGGGACAGTCTCCAAGAGACCCAGTACTTC. This chain connects TRBV12-5 to TRBJ2-5; 7 nucleotides agree with TRBD1. From germline, CDR1 is LGHNT and CDR2 FRNRAP. Losses at the gene ends were 10 bases for V and 1 base for J; bases not matched to a gene: 6. The CDR3 totals 13 residues.